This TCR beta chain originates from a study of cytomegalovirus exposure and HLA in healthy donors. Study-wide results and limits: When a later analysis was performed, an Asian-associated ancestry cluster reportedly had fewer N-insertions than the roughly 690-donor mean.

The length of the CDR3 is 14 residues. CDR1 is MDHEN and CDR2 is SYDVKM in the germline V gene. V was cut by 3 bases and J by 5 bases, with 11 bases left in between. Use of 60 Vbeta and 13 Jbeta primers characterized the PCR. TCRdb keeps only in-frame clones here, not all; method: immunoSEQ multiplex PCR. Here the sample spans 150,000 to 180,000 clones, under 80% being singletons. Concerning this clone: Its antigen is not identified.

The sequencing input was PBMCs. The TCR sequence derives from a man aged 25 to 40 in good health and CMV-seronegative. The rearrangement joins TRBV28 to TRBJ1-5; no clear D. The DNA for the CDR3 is TGTGCCAGCAGTTTGATGTTGGGAGATCAGCCCCAGCATTTT. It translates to CASSLMLGDQPQHF.